This paragraph reports one TCR beta chain. The antigen is unknown. The CDR3 runs 15 residues. Trimming took 5 bases from V and 14 from J, leaving 29 bases between them. CDR1 and CDR2 from the germline V gene are DFQATT and SNEGSKA (reference sequence). Full-length variable regions came from constant-region reverse primers plus semi-nested Nested Universal Primer A PCR. TCRdb re-called the 5' RACE reads with MiXCR, one entry per CDR3 protein. The sample carries 7,000 to 9,000 distinct CDR3 sequences, around 53% recorded once. The sorted Tregs were CD4+CD25+CD127-/low cells. Points from the study as a whole: Greatest tumor Treg TCR overlap was with tumor naive CD4+ cells. Whole repertoires were not studied in the larger cohort, only one V-J beta rearrangement. Tumor memory CD4+ T cell TCR gene usage clustered with blood and lymph node memory CD4+ cells and lymph node naive CD4+ cells.

The receptor was derived from a female donor with breast cancer. The chain carries TRBV20-1 and TRBJ2-3; a weak D match, TRBD1 (6 bases). Specimen: Tregs sorted from a lymph node. The CDR3 region has the DNA TGCAGTGCTCCCTTCAGGGGACATACCCCTCCGATACGGTATTTT. Its protein is CSAPFRGHTPPIRYF.